This TCR beta chain was recorded in a study of T cell responses to AZD1222 COVID-19 vaccine. Sequencing was performed with immunoSEQ multiplex PCR; in TCRdb, only in-frame clones are kept and a portion is missing. This repertoire shows about 60,000 clones, under 95% found once; its top ten account for 6.3%. This specimen was peripheral blood, taken 28 days after the second dose of the MenACWY control vaccine. This TCR was sampled from an adult who received the MenACWY meningococcal vaccine as a control.

CDR3: CASSRGTGNEQYF. CDR3 sequence (DNA): TGTGCCAGCAGTAGGGGGACAGGGAACGAGCAGTACTTC. This chain uses TRBV6-5 with TRBJ2-7; TRBD1 matches at 9 bases. V was pared by 5 bases and J by 5 bases, with 4 bases of the junction left unmatched. CDR3 length equals 13 residues. CDR1 is MNHEY and CDR2 is SVGAGI in the germline V gene.